These 2 T cell receptor beta chains share one sample of origin, sequenced in a study of shared T cell receptors in the human thymus. Profiling relied on immunoSEQ multiplex PCR, and the TCRdb table lists in-frame clones only, not all of them. This sample has some 760,000 clones; roughly 88% occur once, and the top ten carry about 0.0098%. The same sample was also studied in work on human thymus T cells.

Material: thymocytes. These receptors all stem from a girl younger than two with a congenital heart defect.

The J gene is TRBJ1-1, the V gene TRBV10-3; 8 bases match TRBD1. Trimming cost V 6 bases and J 3 bases; bases outside gene matches: 15. The CDR3 covers 17 residues. Germline CDR1 is ENHRY and CDR2 is SYGVKD. The CDR3 DNA sequence: TGTGCCATCAGGACAGGGGCGGGATACCCTCCCGACACTGAAGCTTTCTTT. Protein product: CAIRTGAGYPPDTEAFF.

V and J are TRBV9 and TRBJ2-5; 16 bases map to TRBD2. Per the germline V gene, CDR1 is SGDLS and CDR2 is YYNGEE. This CDR3 has 23 amino acids. V was pared by 0 bases and J by 5 bases, with 22 bases of the junction left unmatched. The CDR3 region is CASSVAQGLAGGPLENVRETQYF. The CDR3 nucleotides read TGTGCCAGCAGCGTAGCCCAGGGACTAGCGGGAGGGCCTCTAGAAAATGTAAGGGAGACCCAGTACTTC.